The present T cell receptor beta chain was sequenced within a study of regulatory T cells in long-lasting Graves disease. The time point denotes: newly diagnosed GD, antithyroid drugs for less than 3 months. Following extraction of RNA from PBMCs, that RNA was used to make the TCR library. With V trimmed by 4 bases and J by 3 bases, 10 bases remained unmatched. In germline, CDR1 is DFQATT, CDR2 SNEGSKA (reference sequence). CDR3 length: 15 amino acids. This clonotype was counted only a few times. iRepertoire HTBI primers and Arm-PCR of CDR3 regions built TCR beta libraries. A single record per CDR3 protein comes from TCRdb applying MiXCR to the multiplex PCR reads. The table has about 530,000 distinct CDR3 sequences, 15% to 20% seen once. These sequences were also reported in another study, on T cells in Graves' hyperthyroidism and ophthalmopathy. In that study: Reasons for excluding patients were uncontrolled infection, other autoimmune disease, pregnancy or lactation. The primer set for the first-round RT-PCR of the TCR CDR3 was HTBI.

The sequence was obtained from a woman aged 40 to 65 with Graves disease. J is TRBJ2-5 and V is TRBV20-1; TRBD2 matches at 8 bases. This specimen consisted of peripheral blood mononuclear cells (PBMCs), obtained at new diagnosis, from a patient treated with antithyroid drugs. CDR3 coding DNA: TGCAGTGCTACCGGACTAGCCGTCCCCAAAGAGACCCAGTACTTC. Its protein product is CSATGLAVPKETQYF.